These 21 T cell receptor beta chains originate from one sample sequenced in a study of blood T cell repertoires in COVID-19 (dated by TCRdb to about 2020). Library preparation employed the immunoSEQ multiplex PCR assay. Imported from immuneACCESS, the table was reduced by TCRdb to in-frame sequences with V and J called. These copies leave out some clones; in studies compared against another copy, an unresolved V gene accounts for under half, and the cause of the remainder is not known. This sample lists about 75,000 clones; 90% were detected once. The ten largest clonotypes hold about 2.7% of the sample. The sequencing sample was made of peripheral blood. These receptors were collected from a human donor in a cohort sampled during active COVID-19.

The chain couples TRBV23-1 to TRBJ2-3, with a tentative D call TRBD2 (5 bases). TRBV23-1 qualifies as an ORF whose function is uncertain. Trimming removed 7 bases at V and 7 bases at J, with 27 bases between. CDR3 length equals 17 residues. The chain's CDR3 is CASKSNGKANEGNTQYF. CDR3 DNA: TGCGCCAGCAAGTCAAATGGTAAAGCCAACGAGGGCAATACGCAGTATTTT.

The chain is built from TRBV7-9 and TRBJ2-5; possible D gene TRBD2, 6 bases. Trimming took off 2 bases at V and 0 bases at J, with 7 bases between the two ends. The CDR3 covers 14 residues. Germline V lookup: CDR1 SEHNR, CDR2 FQNEAQ (reference sequence). The chain's CDR3 is CASSLRLDQETQYF. The CDR3 DNA reads as TGTGCCAGCAGCTTAAGACTAGACCAAGAGACCCAGTACTTC.

This clone was counted a single time. The gene calls are TRBV9 and TRBJ1-1; no clear D gene. The germline V and J ends were trimmed by 0 bases and 4 bases, with 13 bases remaining between them. Germline lookup yields CDR1 SGDLS and CDR2 YYNGEE. The CDR3 is 15 amino acids. The CDR3 protein is CASSVGGKSVTEAFF. The CDR3 coding sequence is TGTGCCAGCAGCGTAGGCGGCAAGTCGGTCACTGAAGCTTTCTTT.

The rearrangement joins TRBV28 to TRBJ2-6, with TRBD2 matching over 8 bases. The germline gives CDR1 MDHEN, CDR2 SYDVKM. The ends lost 0 bases at V and 0 bases at J; junction bases unmatched: 7. CDR3 length: 19 residues. CDR3 loop: CASSLWRSSGNSGANVLTF. In nucleotides, the CDR3 is TGTGCCAGCAGTTTATGGCGTAGTAGCGGGAACTCTGGGGCCAACGTCCTGACTTTC.

This sequence joins TRBV6-1 and TRBJ2-7; possible D gene TRBD2, 6 bases. V lost 3 bases and J lost 3, with 12 bases in between. The germline V gene has CDR1 MNHNS and CDR2 SASEGT. The CDR3 is made up of 14 amino acids. The CDR3 loop is CASSETRAGYEQYF. The CDR3 DNA reads TGTGCCAGCAGTGAGACTAGGGCGGGCTACGAGCAGTACTTC.

The chain uses TRBV4-1 and TRBJ1-1; tentative D call: TRBD1 (5 bases). The CDR3 consists of 19 residues. Germline CDR1 MGHRA, CDR2 YSYEKL. Trimming pared 0 bases from V and 5 bases from J, leaving 25 bases between. In nucleotides, the CDR3 is TGCGCCAGCAGCCAAGATTTGGGGGGATTCGGATTAGGTGGAACTGAAGCTTTCTTT. Its protein product is CASSQDLGGFGLGGTEAFF.

The V call is TRBV7-2, the J call TRBJ2-5; 7 bases fit TRBD1. This CDR3 has 14 amino acids. Germline V gene lookup returns CDR1 SGHTA and CDR2 FQGNSA. The ends lost 3 bases at V and 4 bases at J; junction bases unmatched: 5. The CDR3 DNA reads as TGTGCCAGCAGCTTTGACAGGGCAACAGAGACCCAGTACTTC. Protein product: CASSFDRATETQYF.

The chain uses TRBV3-1 (or the pseudogene TRBV3-2) and TRBJ2-3; D is ambiguous. The V gene's germline CDR1 is LGHDT and CDR2 YNNKEL (reference sequence). V was clipped by 1 base and J by 5 bases, with 7 bases between them. CDR3 length equals 13 residues. In nucleotides, the CDR3 is TGTGCCAGCAGCCAAGCTTCGGGAGATACGCAGTATTTT. Amino acids: CASSQASGDTQYF.

V and J are TRBV7-8 and TRBJ2-7; 8 bases map to TRBD1. Trimming cost V 4 bases and J 0 bases; bases outside gene matches: 2. Germline CDR1 SGHVS, CDR2 FQNEAQ. The CDR3 is 14 residues long. The CDR3 reads CASSWTGISYEQYF. The CDR3 nucleotides are TGTGCCAGCAGCTGGACAGGGATCTCCTACGAGCAGTACTTC.

The J gene is TRBJ2-1, the V gene TRBV27; 12 nucleotides align to TRBD2. The trim removed 2 bases at V and 7 bases at J, leaving 3 bases unmatched. CDR3 length: 15 amino acids. Germline assignment: CDR1 MNHEY and CDR2 SMNVEV (reference sequence). The CDR3 region has the DNA TGTGCCAGCAGTTTAGGGACTAGCGGGCTTAATGAGCAGTTCTTC. Amino acid sequence: CASSLGTSGLNEQFF.

The CDR3 protein is CATSRVRAAYNEQFF. The DNA for the CDR3 is TGTGCCACCAGCAGAGTCAGGGCGGCCTACAATGAGCAGTTCTTC. The chain is built from TRBV15 and TRBJ2-1; tentatively, D is TRBD1 (5 bases). CDR3 size: 15 residues. Germline lookup yields CDR1 LNHNV and CDR2 YYDKDF (reference sequence). The V end lost 1 base, the J end lost 2 bases, and 9 bases lay between the germline ends.

V and J are TRBV3-1 (or the pseudogene TRBV3-2) and TRBJ1-1, with 7 nucleotides matching TRBD1. V trimming: 4 bases; J trimming: 8 bases; junction bases outside the gene matches: 10. CDR1 LGHDT and CDR2 YNNKEL come from the germline V gene (reference sequence). The CDR3 totals 14 residues. This chain's CDR3 is CASSPPARQGEAFF. In nucleotides, the CDR3 is TGTGCCAGCAGCCCCCCAGCGAGACAGGGCGAAGCTTTCTTT.

The chain has TRBV28 and TRBJ1-6; the D gene is possibly TRBD1 (6 bases). Germline lookup yields CDR1 MDHEN and CDR2 SYDVKM. This CDR3 is built from 16 residues. Trimming shortened V by 3 bases and J by 5 bases, and 14 bases separated the two germline ends. The CDR3 here is CASSLGADGHNSPLHF. The CDR3 nucleotides read TGTGCCAGCAGTTTGGGGGCGGACGGGCATAATTCACCCCTCCACTTT.

J is TRBJ1-2 and V is TRBV5-5; maybe TRBD1 (6 bases). Trimming shortened V by 4 bases and J by 0 bases, and 13 bases separated the two germline ends. CDR1 is SGHKS and CDR2 is YYEKEE in the germline V gene (reference sequence). The CDR3 is 15 amino acids. This CDR3 reads CASSREGQSNYGYTF. In nucleotides, the CDR3 is TGTGCCAGCAGCCGTGAAGGACAGTCTAACTATGGCTACACCTTC.

The chain has TRBV6-2 or TRBV6-3 and TRBJ2-7; the match to TRBD2 covers 9 bases. The junction had 14 bases not matched to a gene; V was cut back by 6 bases and J by 2 bases. The CDR3 contains 17 residues. CDR1 and CDR2 (germline): MNHEY, SVGEGT. CDR3 DNA: TGTGCCAGCAGCTCCGGGACTAGCTCGCGTAGCGCCTACGAGCAGTACTTC. Translation gives CASSSGTSSRSAYEQYF.

This clone was recorded only once. The chain couples TRBV6-5 to TRBJ1-4; D gene unclear. This CDR3 spans 14 amino acids. Trimming removed 6 bases at V and 3 bases at J, with 11 bases between. CDR1 MNHEY and CDR2 SVGAGI come from the germline V gene. In DNA form, the CDR3 reads TGTGCCAGCAGCCCCGAGGGTTCTAATGAAAAACTGTTTTTT. Amino acid sequence: CASSPEGSNEKLFF.

This chain connects TRBV19 to TRBJ1-6; 7 bases map to TRBD1. The germline CDR1 and CDR2 sequences are LNHDA and SQIVND (reference sequence). This CDR3 comprises 14 residues. V gave up 6 bases and J gave up 10 bases; unmatched junction bases: 9. The CDR3 sequence is CASSTGTVGSPLHF. As DNA, the CDR3 is TGTGCCAGTAGCACCGGGACAGTAGGATCACCCCTCCACTTT. Full variable domain (remainder filled in from reference TRBV19 and TRBJ1-6): DGGITQSPKYLFRKEGQNVTLSCEQNLNHDAMYWYRQDPGQGLRLIYYSQIVNDFQKGDIAEGYSVSREKKESFPLTVTSAQKNPTAFYLCASSTGTVGSPLHFGNGTRLTVT.

The V gene is TRBV6-1, the J gene TRBJ1-2, with unresolved D. Germline CDR1 reads MNHNS; CDR2 reads SASEGT. The CDR3 extends over 13 amino acids. V lost 2 bases, J lost 6 bases, and 10 bases lay in between. The DNA for the CDR3 is TGTGCCAGCAGTGAAAAGGGAGTAAATGGCTACACCTTC. As protein: CASSEKGVNGYTF.

V is TRBV13 and J is TRBJ2-7, with TRBD1 matching 7 bases. The CDR3 runs 13 residues. From germline, CDR1 is PRHDT and CDR2 FYEKMQ (reference sequence). Losses at the gene ends were 5 bases for V and 5 bases for J; bases not matched to a gene: 6. The CDR3 DNA sequence: TGTGCCAGCAGCGCCACAGGGGTACACGAGCAGTACTTC. It codes for CASSATGVHEQYF.

CDR3 sequence: CASSQQGSNQPQHF. The CDR3 DNA is TGTGCCAGCTCTCAACAGGGAAGCAATCAGCCCCAGCATTTT. This rearrangement joins TRBV18 to TRBJ1-5; TRBD1 is a possible D gene (6 bases). The CDR3 runs 14 residues. The V gene lost 6 bases and the J gene lost 1 base, with 10 bases spanning the gap. From germline, CDR1 is KGHSH and CDR2 LQKENI.

The V call is TRBV12-3 or TRBV12-4, the J call TRBJ1-5; the D is unclear. CDR3 length equals 12 residues. The V and J ends lost 0 bases and 9 bases respectively, with 6 bases between them. The CDR3 loop reads CASSLALRPQHF. Written as DNA, the CDR3 is TGTGCCAGCAGTTTAGCGCTCAGGCCCCAGCATTTT.